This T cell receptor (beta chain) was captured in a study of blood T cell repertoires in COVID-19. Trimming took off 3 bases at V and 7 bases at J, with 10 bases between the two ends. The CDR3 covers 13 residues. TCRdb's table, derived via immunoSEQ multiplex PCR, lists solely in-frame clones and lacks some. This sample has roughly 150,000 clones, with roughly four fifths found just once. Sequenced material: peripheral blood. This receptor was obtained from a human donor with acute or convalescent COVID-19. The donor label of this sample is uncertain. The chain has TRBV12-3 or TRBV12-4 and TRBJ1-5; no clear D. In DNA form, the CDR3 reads TGTGCCAGCAGTTTGGTTGTGAGCCAGCCCCAGCATTTT. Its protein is CASSLVVSQPQHF.